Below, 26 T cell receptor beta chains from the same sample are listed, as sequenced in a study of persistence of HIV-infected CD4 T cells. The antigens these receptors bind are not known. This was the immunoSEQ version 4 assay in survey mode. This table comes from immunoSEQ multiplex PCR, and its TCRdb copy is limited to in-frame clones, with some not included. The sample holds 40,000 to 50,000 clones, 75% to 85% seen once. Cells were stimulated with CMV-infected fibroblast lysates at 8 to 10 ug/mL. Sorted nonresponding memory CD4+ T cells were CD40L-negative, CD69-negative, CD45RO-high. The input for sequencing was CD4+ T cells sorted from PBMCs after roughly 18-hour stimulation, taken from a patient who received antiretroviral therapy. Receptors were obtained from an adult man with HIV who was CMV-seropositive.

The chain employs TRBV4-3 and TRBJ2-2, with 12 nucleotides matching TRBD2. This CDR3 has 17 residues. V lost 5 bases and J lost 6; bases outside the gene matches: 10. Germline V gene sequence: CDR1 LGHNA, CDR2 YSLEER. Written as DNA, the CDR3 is TGCGCCAGCAGCGGGAGTCCGGGACTAGCGGGTTCCGGGGAGCTGTTTTTT. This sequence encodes CASSGSPGLAGSGELFF.

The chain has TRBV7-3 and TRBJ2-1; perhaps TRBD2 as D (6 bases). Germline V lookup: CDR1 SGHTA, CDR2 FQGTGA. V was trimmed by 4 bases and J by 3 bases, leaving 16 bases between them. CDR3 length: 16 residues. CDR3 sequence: CASSSQAGTHYNEQFF. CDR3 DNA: TGTGCCAGCAGCTCCCAAGCCGGGACTCACTACAATGAGCAGTTCTTC.

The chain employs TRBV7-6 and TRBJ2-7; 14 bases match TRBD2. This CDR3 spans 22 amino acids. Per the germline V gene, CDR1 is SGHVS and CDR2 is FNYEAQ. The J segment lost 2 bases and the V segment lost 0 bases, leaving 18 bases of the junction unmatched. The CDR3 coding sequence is TGTGCCAGCAGCTTAGCGTCGCCCTCTTGGACTAGCGGGAGGAGGGACGCCTACGAGCAGTACTTC. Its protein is CASSLASPSWTSGRRDAYEQYF.

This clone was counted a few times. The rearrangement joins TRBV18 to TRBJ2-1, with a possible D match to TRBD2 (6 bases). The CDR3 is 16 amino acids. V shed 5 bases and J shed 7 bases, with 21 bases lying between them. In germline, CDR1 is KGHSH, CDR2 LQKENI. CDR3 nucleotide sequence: TGTGCCAGCTCATCCTATGGTGGACTAAGCGGGAATGAGCAGTTCTTC. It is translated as CASSSYGGLSGNEQFF.

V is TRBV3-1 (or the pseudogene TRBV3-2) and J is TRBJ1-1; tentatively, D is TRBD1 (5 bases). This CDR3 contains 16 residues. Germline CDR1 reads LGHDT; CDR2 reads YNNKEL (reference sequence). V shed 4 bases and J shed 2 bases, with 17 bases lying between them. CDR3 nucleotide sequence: TGTGCCAGCAGCCCTTTGGGGGGACGGCGTAACACTGAAGCTTTCTTT. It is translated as CASSPLGGRRNTEAFF.

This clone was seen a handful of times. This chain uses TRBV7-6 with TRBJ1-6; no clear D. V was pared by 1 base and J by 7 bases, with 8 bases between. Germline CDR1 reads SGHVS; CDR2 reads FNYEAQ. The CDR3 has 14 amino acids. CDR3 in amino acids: CASSLGWANSPLHF. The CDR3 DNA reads TGTGCCAGCAGCTTAGGCTGGGCGAATTCACCCCTCCACTTT.

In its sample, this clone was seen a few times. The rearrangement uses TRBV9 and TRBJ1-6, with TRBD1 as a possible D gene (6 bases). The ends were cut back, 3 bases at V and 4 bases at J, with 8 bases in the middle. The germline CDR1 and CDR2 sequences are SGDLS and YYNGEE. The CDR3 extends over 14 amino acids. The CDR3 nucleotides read TGTGCCAGCAGCGAGACAGGTTATAATTCACCCCTCCACTTT. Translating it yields CASSETGYNSPLHF. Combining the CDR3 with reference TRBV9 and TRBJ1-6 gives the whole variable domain DSGVTQTPKHLITATGQRVTLRCSPRSGDLSVYWYQQSLDQGLQFLIQYYNGEERAKGNILERFSAQQFPDLHSELNLSSLELGDSALYFCASSETGYNSPLHFGNGTRLTVT.

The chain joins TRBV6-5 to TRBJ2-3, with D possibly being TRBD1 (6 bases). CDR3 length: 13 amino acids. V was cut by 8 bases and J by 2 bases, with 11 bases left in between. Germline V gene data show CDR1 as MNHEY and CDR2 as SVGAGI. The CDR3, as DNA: TGTGCCAGCGCCACAGGGTCCACAGATACGCAGTATTTT. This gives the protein CASATGSTDTQYF.

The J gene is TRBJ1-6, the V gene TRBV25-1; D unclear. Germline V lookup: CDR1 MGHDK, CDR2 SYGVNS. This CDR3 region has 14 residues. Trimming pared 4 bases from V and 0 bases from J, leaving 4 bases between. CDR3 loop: CASSGSSYNSPLHF. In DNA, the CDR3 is TGTGCCAGCAGTGGAAGCTCCTATAATTCACCCCTCCACTTT. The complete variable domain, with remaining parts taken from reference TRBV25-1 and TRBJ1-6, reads EADIYQTPRYLVIGTGKKITLECSQTMGHDKMYWYQQDPGMELHLIHYSYGVNSTEKGDLSSESTVSRIRTEHFPLTLESARPSHTSQYLCASSGSSYNSPLHFGNGTRLTVT.

The CDR3 is CASSYSTADPQFF. The DNA of the CDR3 is TGTGCCAGCAGTTACTCGACAGCGGATCCGCAGTTCTTC. The chain joins TRBV6-6 to TRBJ2-1; D may correspond to TRBD1 or TRBD2 (5 bases each). There are 13 residues in the CDR3. The V end lost 0 bases, the J end lost 12 bases, and 12 bases lay between the germline ends. The germline V gene encodes CDR1 MNHNY and CDR2 SVGAGI (reference sequence).

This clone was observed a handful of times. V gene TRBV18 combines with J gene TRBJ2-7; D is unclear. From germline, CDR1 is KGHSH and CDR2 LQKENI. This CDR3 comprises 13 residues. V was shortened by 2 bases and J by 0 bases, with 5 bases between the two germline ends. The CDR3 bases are TGTGCCAGCTCACCATCCCGCTCCTACGAGCAGTACTTC. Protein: CASSPSRSYEQYF. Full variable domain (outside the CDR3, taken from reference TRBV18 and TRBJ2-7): NAGVMQNPRHLVRRRGQEARLRCSPMKGHSHVYWYRQLPEEGLKFMVYLQKENIIDESGMPKERFSAEFPKEGPSILRIQQVVRGDSAAYFCASSPSRSYEQYFGPGTRLTVT.

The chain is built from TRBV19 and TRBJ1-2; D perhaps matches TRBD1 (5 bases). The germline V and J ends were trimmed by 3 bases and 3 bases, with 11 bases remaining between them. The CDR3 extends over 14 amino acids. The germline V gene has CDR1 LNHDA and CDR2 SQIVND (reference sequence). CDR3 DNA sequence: TGTGCCAGTAGTATTGCAGGGTTCGACTATGGCTACACCTTC. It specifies CASSIAGFDYGYTF.

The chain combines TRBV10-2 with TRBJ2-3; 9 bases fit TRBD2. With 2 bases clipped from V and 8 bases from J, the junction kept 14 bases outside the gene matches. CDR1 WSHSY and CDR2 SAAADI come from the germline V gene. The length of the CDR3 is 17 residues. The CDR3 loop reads CASSERERGARGPTQYF. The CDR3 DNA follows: TGCGCCAGCAGTGAGAGGGAGCGGGGGGCCCGTGGCCCTACGCAGTATTTT.

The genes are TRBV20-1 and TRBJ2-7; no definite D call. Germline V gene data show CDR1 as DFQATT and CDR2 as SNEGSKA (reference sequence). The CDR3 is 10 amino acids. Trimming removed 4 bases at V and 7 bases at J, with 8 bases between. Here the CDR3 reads CSANAPEQYF. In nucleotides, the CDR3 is TGCAGTGCTAACGCACCTGAGCAGTACTTC.

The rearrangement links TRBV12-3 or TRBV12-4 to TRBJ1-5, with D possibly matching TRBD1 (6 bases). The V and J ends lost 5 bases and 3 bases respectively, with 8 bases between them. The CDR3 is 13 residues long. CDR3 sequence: CASSNRANQPQHF. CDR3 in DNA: TGTGCCAGCAGTAACAGGGCCAATCAGCCCCAGCATTTT.

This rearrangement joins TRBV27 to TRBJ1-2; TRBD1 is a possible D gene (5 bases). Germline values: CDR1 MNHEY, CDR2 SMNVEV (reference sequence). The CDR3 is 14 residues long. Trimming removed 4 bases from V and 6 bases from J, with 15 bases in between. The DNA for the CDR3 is TGTGCCAGCAGTTCTCTCAGGGAGGCGCATGGCTACACCTTC. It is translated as CASSSLREAHGYTF.

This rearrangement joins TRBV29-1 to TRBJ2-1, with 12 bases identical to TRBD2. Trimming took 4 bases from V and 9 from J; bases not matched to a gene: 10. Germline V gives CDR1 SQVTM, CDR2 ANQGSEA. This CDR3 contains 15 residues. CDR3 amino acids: CSVVRTSGASGEQFF. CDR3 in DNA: TGCAGCGTTGTAAGGACTAGCGGGGCGTCCGGTGAGCAGTTCTTC.

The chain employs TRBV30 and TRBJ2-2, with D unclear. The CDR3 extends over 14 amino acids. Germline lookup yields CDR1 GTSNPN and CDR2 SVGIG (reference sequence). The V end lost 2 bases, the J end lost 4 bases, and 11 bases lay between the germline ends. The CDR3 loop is CAWSKVTSTGELFF. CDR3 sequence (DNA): TGTGCCTGGAGTAAGGTAACGAGCACCGGGGAGCTGTTTTTT.

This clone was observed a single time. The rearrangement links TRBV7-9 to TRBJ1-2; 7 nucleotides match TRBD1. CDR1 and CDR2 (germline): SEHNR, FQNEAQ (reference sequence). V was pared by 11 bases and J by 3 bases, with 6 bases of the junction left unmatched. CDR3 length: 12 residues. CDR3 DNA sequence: TGTGCCGGGGGACAGAATCACTATGGCTACACCTTC. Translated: CAGGQNHYGYTF.

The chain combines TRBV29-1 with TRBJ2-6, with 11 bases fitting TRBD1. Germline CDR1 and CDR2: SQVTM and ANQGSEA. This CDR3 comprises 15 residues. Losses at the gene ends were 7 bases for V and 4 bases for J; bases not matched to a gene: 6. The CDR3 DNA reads TGCAGCGCAGGACAGGGGGCGTCGGGGGCCAACGTCCTGACTTTC. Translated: CSAGQGASGANVLTF.

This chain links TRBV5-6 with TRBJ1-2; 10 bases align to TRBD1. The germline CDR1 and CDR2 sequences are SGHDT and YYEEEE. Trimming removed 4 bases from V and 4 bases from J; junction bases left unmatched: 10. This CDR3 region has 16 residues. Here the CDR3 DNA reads TGTGCCAGCAGCCCCGGGACAGGGGTTTTCGGCTATGGCTACACCTTC. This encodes CASSPGTGVFGYGYTF.

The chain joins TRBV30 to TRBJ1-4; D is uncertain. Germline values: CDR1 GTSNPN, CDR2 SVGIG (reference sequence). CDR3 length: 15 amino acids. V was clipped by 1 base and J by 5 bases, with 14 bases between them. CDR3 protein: CAWSASRSSNEKLFF. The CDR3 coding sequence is TGTGCCTGGAGTGCTTCAAGGTCCTCAAATGAAAAACTGTTTTTT.

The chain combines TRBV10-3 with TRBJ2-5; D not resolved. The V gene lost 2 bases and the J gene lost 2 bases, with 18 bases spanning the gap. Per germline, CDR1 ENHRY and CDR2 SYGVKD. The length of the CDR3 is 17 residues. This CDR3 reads CAISERRAGLIQETQYF. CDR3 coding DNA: TGTGCCATCAGTGAGCGCCGGGCCGGGCTAATTCAAGAGACCCAGTACTTC.

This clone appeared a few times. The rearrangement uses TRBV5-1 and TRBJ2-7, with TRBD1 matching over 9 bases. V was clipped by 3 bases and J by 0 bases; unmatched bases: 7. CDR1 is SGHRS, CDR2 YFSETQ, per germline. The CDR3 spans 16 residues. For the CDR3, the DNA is TGCGCCAGCAGCTCGGGGGGACAGGGTTACTCCTACGAGCAGTACTTC. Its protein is CASSSGGQGYSYEQYF. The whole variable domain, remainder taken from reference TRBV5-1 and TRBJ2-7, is KAGVTQTPRYLIKTRGQQVTLSCSPISGHRSVSWYQQTPGQGLQFLFEYFSETQRNKGNFPGRFSGRQFSNSRSEMNVSTLELGDSALYLCASSSGGQGYSYEQYFGPGTRLTVT.

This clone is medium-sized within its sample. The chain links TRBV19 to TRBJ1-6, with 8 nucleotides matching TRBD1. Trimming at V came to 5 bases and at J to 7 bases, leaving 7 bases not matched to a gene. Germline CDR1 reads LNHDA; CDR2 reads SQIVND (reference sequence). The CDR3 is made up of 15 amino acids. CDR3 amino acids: CASSPQGGQNSPLHF. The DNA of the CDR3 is TGTGCCAGTAGTCCACAGGGGGGGCAAAATTCACCCCTCCACTTT.

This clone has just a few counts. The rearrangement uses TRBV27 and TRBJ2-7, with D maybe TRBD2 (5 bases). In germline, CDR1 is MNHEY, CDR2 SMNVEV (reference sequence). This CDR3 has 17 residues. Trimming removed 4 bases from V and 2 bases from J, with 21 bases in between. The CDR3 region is CASSYQRDPAGTYEQYF. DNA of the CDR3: TGTGCCAGCAGTTACCAACGAGACCCGGCGGGTACCTACGAGCAGTACTTC.